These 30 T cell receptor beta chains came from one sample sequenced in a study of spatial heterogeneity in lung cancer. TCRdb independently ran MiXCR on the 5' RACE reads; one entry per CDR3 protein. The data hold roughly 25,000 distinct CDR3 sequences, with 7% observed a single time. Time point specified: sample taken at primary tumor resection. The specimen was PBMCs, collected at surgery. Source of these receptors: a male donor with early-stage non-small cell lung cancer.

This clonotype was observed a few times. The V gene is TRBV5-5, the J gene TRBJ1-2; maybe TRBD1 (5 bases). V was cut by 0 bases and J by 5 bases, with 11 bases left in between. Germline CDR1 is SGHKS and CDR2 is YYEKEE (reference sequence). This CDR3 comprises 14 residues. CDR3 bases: TGTGCCAGCAGCTTGGGACAGCGATATTATGGCTACACCTTC. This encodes CASSLGQRYYGYTF.

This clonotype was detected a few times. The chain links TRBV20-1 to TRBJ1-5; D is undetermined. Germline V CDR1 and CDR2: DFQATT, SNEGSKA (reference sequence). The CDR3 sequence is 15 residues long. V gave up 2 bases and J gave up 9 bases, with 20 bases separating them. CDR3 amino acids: CSARLGGRAGMPQHF. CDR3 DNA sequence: TGCAGTGCTAGACTAGGTGGAAGGGCAGGTATGCCCCAGCATTTT.

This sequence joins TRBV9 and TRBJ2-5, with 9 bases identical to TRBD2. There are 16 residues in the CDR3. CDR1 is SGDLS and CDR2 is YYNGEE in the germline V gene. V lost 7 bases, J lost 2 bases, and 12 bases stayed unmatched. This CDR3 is CASSRGSGRSQETQYF. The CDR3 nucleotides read TGTGCCAGCTCTCGGGGTAGCGGGAGATCACAAGAGACCCAGTACTTC. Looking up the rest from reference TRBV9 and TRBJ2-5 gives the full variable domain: DSGVTQTPKHLITATGQRVTLRCSPRSGDLSVYWYQQSLDQGLQFLIQYYNGEERAKGNILERFSAQQFPDLHSELNLSSLELGDSALYFCASSRGSGRSQETQYFGPGTRLLVL.

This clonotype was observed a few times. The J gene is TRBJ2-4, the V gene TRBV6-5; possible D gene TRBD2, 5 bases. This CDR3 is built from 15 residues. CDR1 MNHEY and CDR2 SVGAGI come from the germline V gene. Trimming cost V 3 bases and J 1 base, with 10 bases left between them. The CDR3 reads CASSYLRGAKNIQYF. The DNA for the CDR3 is TGTGCCAGCAGTTATCTTCGGGGTGCCAAAAACATTCAGTACTTC.

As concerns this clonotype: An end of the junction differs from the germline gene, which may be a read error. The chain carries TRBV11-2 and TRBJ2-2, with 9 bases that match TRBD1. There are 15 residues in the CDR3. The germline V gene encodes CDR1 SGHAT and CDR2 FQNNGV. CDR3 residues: CAGSLGQGYTGELFF. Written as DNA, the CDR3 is TGTGCCGGCAGCTTGGGACAGGGATACACCGGGGAGCTGTTTTTT.

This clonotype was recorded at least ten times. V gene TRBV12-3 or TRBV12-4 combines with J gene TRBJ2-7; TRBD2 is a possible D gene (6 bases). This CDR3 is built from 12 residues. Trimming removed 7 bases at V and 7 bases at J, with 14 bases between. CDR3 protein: CASNWGVGEQYF. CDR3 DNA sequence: TGTGCCAGCAATTGGGGGGTAGGGGAGCAGTACTTC.

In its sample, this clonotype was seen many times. The CDR3, as DNA: TGCAGCGTTGCAAGGGACTTCGGAGGAAACACCATATATTTT. This encodes CSVARDFGGNTIYF. The chain couples TRBV29-1 to TRBJ1-3, with D possibly matching TRBD1 (5 bases). The CDR3 spans 14 residues. The ends were cut back, 4 bases at V and 4 bases at J, with 14 bases in the middle. Germline CDR1 SQVTM, CDR2 ANQGSEA.

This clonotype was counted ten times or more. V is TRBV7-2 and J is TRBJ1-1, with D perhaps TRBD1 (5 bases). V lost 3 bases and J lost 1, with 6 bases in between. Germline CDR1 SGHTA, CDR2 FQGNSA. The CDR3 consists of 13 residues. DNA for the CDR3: TGTGCCAGCAGCTTTGGGGGGAACACTGAAGCTTTCTTT. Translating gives CASSFGGNTEAFF.

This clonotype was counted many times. This CDR3 is CASSFGTGENIQYF. In DNA, the CDR3 is TGCGCCAGCAGCTTCGGGACAGGGGAGAACATTCAGTACTTC. V usage is TRBV5-1 and J usage is TRBJ2-4; 10 nucleotides align to TRBD1. Germline lookup yields CDR1 SGHRS and CDR2 YFSETQ. The V and J ends lost 2 bases and 7 bases, in that order; junction bases with no gene match: 3. The CDR3 is 14 amino acids.

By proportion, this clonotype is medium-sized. The CDR3 bases are TGTGCCAGCAGCCAGAACACAGGTAGCAATCAGCCCCAGCATTTT. The encoded protein is CASSQNTGSNQPQHF. The chain joins TRBV3-1 to TRBJ1-5; tentatively, D is TRBD1 (5 bases). V was clipped by 3 bases and J by 0 bases, with 9 bases between them. The CDR3 contains 15 residues. Germline V CDR1 and CDR2: LGHDT, YNNKEL (reference sequence).

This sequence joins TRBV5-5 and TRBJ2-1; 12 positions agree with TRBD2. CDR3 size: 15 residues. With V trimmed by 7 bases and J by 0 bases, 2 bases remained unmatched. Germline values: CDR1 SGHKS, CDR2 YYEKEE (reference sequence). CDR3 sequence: CASQLAGGSYNEQFF. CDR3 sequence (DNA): TGTGCCAGCCAACTAGCGGGAGGCTCCTACAATGAGCAGTTCTTC.

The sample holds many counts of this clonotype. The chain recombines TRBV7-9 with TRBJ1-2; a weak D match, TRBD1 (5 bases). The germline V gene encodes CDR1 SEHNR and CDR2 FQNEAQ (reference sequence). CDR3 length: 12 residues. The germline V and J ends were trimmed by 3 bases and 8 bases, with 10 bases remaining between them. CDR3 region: CASSFQGSGYTF. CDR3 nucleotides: TGTGCCAGCAGCTTTCAGGGTTCCGGCTACACCTTC. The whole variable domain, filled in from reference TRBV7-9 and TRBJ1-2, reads DTGVSQNPRHKITKRGQNVTFRCDPISEHNRLYWYRQTLGQGPEFLTYFQNEAQLEKSRLLSDRFSAERPKGSFSTLEIQRTEQGDSAMYLCASSFQGSGYTFGSGTRLTVV.

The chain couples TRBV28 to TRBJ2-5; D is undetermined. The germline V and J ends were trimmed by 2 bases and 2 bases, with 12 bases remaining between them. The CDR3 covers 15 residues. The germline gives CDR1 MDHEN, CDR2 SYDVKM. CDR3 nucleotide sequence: TGTGCCAGCAGTTTAGTCACGGTTGGGCAAGAGACCCAGTACTTC. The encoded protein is CASSLVTVGQETQYF.

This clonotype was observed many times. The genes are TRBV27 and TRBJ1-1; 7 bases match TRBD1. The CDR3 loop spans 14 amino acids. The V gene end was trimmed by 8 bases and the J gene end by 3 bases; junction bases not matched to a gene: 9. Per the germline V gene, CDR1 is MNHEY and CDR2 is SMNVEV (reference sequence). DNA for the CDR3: TGTGCCAGCCAACAATACAGGGGTGACACTGAAGCTTTCTTT. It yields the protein CASQQYRGDTEAFF.

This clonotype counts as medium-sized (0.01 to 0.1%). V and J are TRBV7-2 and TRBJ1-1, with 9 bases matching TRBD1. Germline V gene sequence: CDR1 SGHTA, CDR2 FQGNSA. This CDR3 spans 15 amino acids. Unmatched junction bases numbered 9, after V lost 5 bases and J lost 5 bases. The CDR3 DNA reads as TGTGCCAGCAGCCTACGACAGGGGGGGACTACTGAAGCTTTCTTT. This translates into CASSLRQGGTTEAFF.

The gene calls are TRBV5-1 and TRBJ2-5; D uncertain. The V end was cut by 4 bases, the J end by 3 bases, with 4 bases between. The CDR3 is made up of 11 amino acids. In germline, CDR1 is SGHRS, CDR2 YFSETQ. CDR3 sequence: CASSEKETQYF. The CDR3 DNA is TGCGCCAGCAGCGAGAAAGAGACCCAGTACTTC.

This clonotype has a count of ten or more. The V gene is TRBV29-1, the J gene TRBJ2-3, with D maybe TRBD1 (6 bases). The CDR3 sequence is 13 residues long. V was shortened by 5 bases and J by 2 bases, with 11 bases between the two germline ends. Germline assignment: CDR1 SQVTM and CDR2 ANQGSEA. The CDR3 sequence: CSVQGFITDTQYF. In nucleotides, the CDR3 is TGCAGCGTTCAGGGGTTTATCACAGATACGCAGTATTTT.

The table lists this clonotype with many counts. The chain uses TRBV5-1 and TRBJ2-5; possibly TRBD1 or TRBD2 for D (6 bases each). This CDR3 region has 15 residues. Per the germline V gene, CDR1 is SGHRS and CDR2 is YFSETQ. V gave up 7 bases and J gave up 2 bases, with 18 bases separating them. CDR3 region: CASGGQGPIQETQYF. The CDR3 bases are TGCGCCAGCGGGGGGCAGGGACCGATACAAGAGACCCAGTACTTC.

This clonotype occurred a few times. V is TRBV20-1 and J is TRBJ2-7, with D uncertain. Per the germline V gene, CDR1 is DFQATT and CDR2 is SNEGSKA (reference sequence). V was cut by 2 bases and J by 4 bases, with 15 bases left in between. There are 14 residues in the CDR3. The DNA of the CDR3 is TGCAGTGCTAGATTCCAATGGGGTAATTACGAGCAGTACTTC. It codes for CSARFQWGNYEQYF.

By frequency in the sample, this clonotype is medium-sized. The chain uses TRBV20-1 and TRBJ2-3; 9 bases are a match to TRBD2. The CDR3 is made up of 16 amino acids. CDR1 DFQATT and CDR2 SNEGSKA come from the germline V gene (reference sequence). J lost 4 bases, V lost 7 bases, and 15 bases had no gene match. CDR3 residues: CSVESGLAGYSDTQYF. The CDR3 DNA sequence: TGCAGTGTTGAGTCGGGCCTAGCGGGGTATTCAGATACGCAGTATTTT.

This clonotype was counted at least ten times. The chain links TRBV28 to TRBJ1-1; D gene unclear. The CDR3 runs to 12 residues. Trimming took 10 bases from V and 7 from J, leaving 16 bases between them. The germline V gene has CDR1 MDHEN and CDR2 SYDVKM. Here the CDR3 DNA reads TGTGCCACCTTACCGTCGGCGGGTGAAGCTTTCTTT. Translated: CATLPSAGEAFF.

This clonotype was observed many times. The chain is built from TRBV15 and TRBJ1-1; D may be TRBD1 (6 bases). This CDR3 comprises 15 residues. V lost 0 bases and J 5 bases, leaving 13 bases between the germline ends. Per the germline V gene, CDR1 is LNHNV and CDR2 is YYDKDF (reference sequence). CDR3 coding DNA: TGTGCCACCAGCAGAGATAGAGTTAGGGGGACTGAAGCTTTCTTT. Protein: CATSRDRVRGTEAFF. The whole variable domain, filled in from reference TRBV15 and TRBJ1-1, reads DAMVIQNPRYQVTQFGKPVTLSCSQTLNHNVMYWYQQKSSQAPKLLFHYYDKDFNNEADTPDNFQSRRPNTSFCFLDIRSPGLGDTAMYLCATSRDRVRGTEAFFGQGTRLTVV.

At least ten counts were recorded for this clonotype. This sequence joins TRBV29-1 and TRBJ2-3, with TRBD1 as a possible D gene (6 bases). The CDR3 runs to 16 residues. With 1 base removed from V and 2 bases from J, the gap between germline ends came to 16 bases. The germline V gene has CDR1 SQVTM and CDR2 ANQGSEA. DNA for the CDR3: TGCAGCGTTGAAGGGGGGCAGGGTCGGTTCACAGATACGCAGTATTTT. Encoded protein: CSVEGGQGRFTDTQYF.

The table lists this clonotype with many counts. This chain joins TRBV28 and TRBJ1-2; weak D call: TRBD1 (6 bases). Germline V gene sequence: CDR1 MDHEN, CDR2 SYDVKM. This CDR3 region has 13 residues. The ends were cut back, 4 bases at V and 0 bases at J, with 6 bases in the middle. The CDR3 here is CASSWDTNYGYTF. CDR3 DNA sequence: TGTGCCAGCAGTTGGGACACTAACTATGGCTACACCTTC.

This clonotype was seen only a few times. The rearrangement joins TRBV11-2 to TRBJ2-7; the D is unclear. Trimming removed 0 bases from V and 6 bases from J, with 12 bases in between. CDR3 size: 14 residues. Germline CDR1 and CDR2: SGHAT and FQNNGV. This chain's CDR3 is CASSLDLVQLEQYF. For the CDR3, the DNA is TGTGCCAGCAGCTTAGATTTGGTACAGCTCGAGCAGTACTTC. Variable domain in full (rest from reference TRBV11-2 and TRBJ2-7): EAGVAQSPRYKIIEKRQSVAFWCNPISGHATLYWYQQILGQGPKLLIQFQNNGVVDDSQLPKDRFSAERLKGVDSTLKIQPAKLEDSAVYLCASSLDLVQLEQYFGPGTRLTVT.

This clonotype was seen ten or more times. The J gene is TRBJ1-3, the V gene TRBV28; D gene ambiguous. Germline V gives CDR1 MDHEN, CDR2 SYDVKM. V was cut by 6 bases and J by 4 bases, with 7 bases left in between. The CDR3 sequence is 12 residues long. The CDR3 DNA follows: TGTGCCAGCAGCACCACAGGAAACACCATATATTTT. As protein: CASSTTGNTIYF.

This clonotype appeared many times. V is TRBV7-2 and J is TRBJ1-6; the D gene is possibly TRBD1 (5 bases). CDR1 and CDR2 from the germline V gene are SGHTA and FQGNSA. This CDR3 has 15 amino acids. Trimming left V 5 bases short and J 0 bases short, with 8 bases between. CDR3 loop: CASSRGVSYNSPLHF. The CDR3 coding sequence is TGTGCCAGCAGCCGAGGGGTCTCCTATAATTCACCCCTCCACTTT.

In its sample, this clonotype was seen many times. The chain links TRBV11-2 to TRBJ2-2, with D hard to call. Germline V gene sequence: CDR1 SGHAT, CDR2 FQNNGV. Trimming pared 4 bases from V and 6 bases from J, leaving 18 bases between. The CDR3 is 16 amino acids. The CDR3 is CASSSESPVLAGELFF. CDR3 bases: TGTGCCAGCAGCTCCGAATCCCCAGTCCTAGCCGGGGAGCTGTTTTTT.

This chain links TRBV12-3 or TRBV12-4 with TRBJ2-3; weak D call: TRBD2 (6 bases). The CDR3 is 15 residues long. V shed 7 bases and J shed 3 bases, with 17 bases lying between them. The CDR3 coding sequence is TGTGCCAGCACCCCCGGAGGGTACAGGACAGATACGCAGTATTTT. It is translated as CASTPGGYRTDTQYF.

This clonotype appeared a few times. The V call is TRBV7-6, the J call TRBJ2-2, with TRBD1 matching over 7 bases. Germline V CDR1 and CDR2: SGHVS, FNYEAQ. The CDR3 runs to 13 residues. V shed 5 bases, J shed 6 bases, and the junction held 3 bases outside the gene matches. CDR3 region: CASSPQGSGELFF. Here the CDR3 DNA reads TGTGCCAGCAGCCCACAGGGGTCCGGGGAGCTGTTTTTT.